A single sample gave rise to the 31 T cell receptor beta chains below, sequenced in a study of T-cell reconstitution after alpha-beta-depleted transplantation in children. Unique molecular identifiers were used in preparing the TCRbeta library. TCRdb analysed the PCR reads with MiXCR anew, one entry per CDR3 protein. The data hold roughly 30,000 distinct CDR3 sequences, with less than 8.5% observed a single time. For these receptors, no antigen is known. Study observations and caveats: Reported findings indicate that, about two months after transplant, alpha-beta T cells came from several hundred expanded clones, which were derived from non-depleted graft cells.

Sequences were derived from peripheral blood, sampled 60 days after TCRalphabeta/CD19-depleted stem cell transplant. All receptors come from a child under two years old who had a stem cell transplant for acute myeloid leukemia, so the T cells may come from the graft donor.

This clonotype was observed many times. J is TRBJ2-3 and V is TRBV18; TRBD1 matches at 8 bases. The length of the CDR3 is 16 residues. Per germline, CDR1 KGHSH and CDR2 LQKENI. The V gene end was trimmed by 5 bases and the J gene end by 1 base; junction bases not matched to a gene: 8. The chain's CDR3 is CASSSDRGKGTDTQYF. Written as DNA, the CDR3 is TGTGCCAGCTCATCAGACAGGGGCAAGGGCACAGATACGCAGTATTTT.

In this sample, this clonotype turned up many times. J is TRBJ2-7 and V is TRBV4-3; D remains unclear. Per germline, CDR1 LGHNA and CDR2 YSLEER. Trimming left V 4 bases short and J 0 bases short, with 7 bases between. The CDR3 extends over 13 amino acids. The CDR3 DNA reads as TGCGCCAGCAGCCTTTATGACTCCTACGAGCAGTACTTC. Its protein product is CASSLYDSYEQYF.

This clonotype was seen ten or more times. CDR3 in amino acids: CASSYISQGETQYF. Here the CDR3 DNA reads TGTGCCAGCAGTTACATTTCTCAGGGCGAGACCCAGTACTTC. The V and J genes are TRBV6-5 and TRBJ2-5; TRBD1 is a possible D gene (5 bases). The CDR3 has 14 residues. The V end was cut by 2 bases, the J end by 5 bases, with 12 bases between. Per the germline V gene, CDR1 is MNHEY and CDR2 is SVGAGI.

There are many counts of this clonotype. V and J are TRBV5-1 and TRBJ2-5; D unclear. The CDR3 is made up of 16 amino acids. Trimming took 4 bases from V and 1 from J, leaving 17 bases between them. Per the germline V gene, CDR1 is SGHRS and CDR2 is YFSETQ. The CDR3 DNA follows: TGCGCCAGCAGCCTTTCCCCCGGTCGGATCCAAGAGACCCAGTACTTC. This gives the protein CASSLSPGRIQETQYF. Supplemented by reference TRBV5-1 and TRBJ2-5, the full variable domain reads KAGVTQTPRYLIKTRGQQVTLSCSPISGHRSVSWYQQTPGQGLQFLFEYFSETQRNKGNFPGRFSGRQFSNSRSEMNVSTLELGDSALYLCASSLSPGRIQETQYFGPGTRLLVL.

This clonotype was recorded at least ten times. The CDR3 bases are TGCAGTGCTAAAAGCGGGAGTAGGCAAGAGACCCAGTACTTC. Its translation is CSAKSGSRQETQYF. V is TRBV20-1 and J is TRBJ2-5, with TRBD2 matching 8 bases. CDR3 length: 14 amino acids. The ends lost 4 bases at V and 2 bases at J; junction bases unmatched: 6. Germline V gene data show CDR1 as DFQATT and CDR2 as SNEGSKA (reference sequence).

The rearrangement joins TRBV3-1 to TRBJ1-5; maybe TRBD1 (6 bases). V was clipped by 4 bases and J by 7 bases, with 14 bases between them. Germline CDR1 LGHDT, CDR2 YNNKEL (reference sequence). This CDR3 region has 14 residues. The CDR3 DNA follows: TGTGCCAGCAGCCTCACAGGGATTAACCAGCCCCAGCATTTT. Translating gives CASSLTGINQPQHF.

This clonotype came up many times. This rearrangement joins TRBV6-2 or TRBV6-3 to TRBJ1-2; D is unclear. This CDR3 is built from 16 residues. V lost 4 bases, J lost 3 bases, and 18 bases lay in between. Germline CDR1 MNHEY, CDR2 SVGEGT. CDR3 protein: CASSSRAKGLYYGYTF. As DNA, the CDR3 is TGTGCCAGCAGTTCCCGGGCCAAGGGTCTGTACTATGGCTACACCTTC.

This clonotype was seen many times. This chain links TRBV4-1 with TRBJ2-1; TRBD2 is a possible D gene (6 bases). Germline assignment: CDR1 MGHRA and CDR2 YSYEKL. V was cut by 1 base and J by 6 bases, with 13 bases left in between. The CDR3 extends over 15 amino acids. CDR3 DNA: TGCGCCAGCAGCCAAGGAGCCGGAGGGTTCAATGAGCAGTTCTTC. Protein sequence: CASSQGAGGFNEQFF.

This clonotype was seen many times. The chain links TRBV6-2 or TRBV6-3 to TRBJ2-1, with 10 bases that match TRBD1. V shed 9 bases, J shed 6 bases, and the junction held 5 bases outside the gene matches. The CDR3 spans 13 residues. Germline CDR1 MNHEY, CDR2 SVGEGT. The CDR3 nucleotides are TGTGCCAGTCGGCGGGACAGGGGCAATGAGCAGTTCTTC. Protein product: CASRRDRGNEQFF.

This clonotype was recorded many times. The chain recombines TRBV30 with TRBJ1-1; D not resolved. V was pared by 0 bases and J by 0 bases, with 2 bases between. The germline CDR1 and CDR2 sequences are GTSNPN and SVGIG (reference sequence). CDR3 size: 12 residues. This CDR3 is CAWSVVNTEAFF. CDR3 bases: TGTGCCTGGAGTGTCGTGAACACTGAAGCTTTCTTT.

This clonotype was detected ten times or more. CDR3 in amino acids: CASTKRGSSYEQYF. The CDR3 DNA follows: TGTGCCAGCACCAAAAGGGGGAGCTCCTACGAGCAGTACTTC. This rearrangement joins TRBV28 to TRBJ2-7, with D possibly TRBD1 on 6 matching bases. V dropped 7 bases and J dropped 0 bases, with 13 bases sitting between them. Germline assignment: CDR1 MDHEN and CDR2 SYDVKM. The CDR3 totals 14 residues.

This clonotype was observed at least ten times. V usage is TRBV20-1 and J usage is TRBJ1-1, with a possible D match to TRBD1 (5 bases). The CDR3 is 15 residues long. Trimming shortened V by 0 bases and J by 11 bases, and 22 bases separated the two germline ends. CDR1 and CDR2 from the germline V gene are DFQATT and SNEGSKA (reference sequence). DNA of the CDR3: TGCAGTGCTAGAGATAAAAAGGTGGGAGGGGACCCTGCTTTCTTT. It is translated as CSARDKKVGGDPAFF.

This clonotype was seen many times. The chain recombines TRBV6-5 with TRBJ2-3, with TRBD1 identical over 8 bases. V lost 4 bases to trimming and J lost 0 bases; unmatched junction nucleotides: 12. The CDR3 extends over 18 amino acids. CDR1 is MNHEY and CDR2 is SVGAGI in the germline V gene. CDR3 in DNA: TGTGCCAGCAGTTTTCCCGGGACAGGTGATCCGAGCACAGATACGCAGTATTTT. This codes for CASSFPGTGDPSTDTQYF.

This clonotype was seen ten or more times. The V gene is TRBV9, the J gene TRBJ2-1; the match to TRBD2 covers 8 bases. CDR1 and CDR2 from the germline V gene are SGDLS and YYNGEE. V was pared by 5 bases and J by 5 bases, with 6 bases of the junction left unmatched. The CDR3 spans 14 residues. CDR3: CASRGGRFNNEQFF. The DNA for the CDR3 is TGTGCCAGCAGGGGCGGGAGGTTCAACAATGAGCAGTTCTTC.

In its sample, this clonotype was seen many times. CDR3 loop: CASSQDGPSGTLQETQYF. The CDR3 DNA is TGTGCCAGCAGCCAAGATGGTCCCTCCGGGACACTCCAAGAGACCCAGTACTTC. The rearrangement uses TRBV4-2 and TRBJ2-5; a weak D match, TRBD1 (6 bases). This CDR3 spans 18 amino acids. Per the germline V gene, CDR1 is LGHNA and CDR2 is YNFKEQ. Trimming removed 0 bases at V and 1 base at J, with 18 bases between.

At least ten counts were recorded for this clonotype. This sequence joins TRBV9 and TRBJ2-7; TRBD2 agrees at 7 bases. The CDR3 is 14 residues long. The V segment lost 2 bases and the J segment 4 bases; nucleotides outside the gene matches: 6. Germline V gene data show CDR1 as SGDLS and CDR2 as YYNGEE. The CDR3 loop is CASSVTGGGYEQYF. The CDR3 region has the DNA TGTGCCAGCAGCGTTACGGGAGGAGGTTACGAGCAGTACTTC.

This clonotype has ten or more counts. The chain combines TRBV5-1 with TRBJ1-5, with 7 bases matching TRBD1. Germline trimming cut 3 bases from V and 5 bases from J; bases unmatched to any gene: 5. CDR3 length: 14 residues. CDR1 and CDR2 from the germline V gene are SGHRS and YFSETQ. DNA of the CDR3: TGCGCCAGCAGCTCAGGACAGGCTTATCAGCCCCAGCATTTT. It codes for CASSSGQAYQPQHF.

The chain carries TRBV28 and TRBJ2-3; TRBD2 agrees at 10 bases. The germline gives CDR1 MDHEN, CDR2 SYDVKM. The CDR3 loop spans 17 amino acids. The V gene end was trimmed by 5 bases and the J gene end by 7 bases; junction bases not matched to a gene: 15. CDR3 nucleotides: TGTGCCAGCAGTCCTTGGGGCAAGCGGGAGGGCCAGCATACGCAGTATTTT. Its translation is CASSPWGKREGQHTQYF.

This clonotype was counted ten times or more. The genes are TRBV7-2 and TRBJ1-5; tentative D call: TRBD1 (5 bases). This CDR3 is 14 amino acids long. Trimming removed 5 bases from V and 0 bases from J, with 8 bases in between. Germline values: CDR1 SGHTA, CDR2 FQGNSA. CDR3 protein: CASSRDGSNQPQHF. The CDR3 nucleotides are TGTGCCAGCAGCCGGGACGGTAGCAATCAGCCCCAGCATTTT.

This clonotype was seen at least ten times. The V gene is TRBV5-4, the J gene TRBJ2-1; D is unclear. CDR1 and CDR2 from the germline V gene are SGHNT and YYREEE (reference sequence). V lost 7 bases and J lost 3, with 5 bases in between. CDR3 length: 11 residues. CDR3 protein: CASAYYNEQFF. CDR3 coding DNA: TGTGCCAGCGCCTACTACAATGAGCAGTTCTTC.

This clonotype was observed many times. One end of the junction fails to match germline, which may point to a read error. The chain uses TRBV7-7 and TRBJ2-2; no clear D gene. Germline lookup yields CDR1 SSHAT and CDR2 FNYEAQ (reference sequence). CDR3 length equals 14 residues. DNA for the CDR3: TGTGCTAGCAGACCCTCACCGAACACCGGGGAGCTGTTTTTT. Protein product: CASRPSPNTGELFF. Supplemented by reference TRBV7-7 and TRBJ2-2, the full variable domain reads GAGVSQSPRYKVTKRGQDVTLRCDPISSHATLYWYQQALGQGPEFLTYFNYEAQPDKSGLPSDRFSAERPEGSISTLTIQRTEQRDSAMYRCASRPSPNTGELFFGEGSRLTVL.

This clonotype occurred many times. The CDR3 DNA sequence: TGTGCCACCAGTGATCCTTCTCCCGGGACCGGAGATGAGCAGTTCTTC. Its translation: CATSDPSPGTGDEQFF. The genes are TRBV24-1 and TRBJ2-1, with D tentatively TRBD1 or TRBD2 (5 bases each). In germline, CDR1 is KGHDR, CDR2 SFDVKD. This CDR3 contains 16 residues. The V end lost 3 bases, the J end lost 8 bases, and 19 bases lay between the germline ends.

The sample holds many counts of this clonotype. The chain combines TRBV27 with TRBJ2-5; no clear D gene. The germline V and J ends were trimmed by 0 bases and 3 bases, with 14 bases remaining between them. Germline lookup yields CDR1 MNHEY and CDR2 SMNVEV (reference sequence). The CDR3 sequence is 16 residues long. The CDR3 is CASSLSVGRPKETQYF. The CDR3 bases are TGTGCCAGCAGTTTATCGGTTGGACGGCCGAAAGAGACCCAGTACTTC.

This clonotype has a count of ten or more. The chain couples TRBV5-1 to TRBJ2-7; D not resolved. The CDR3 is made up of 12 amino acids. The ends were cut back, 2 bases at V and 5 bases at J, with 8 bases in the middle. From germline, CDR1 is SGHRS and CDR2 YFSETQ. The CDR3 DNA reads TGCGCCAGCAGCTTACTGTTCAACGAGCAGTACTTC. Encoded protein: CASSLLFNEQYF.

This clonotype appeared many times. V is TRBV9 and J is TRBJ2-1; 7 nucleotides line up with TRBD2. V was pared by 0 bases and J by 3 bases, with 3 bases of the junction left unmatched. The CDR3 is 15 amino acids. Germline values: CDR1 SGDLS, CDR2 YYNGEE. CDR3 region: CASSVASGVYNEQFF. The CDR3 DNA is TGTGCCAGCAGCGTAGCAAGCGGGGTCTACAATGAGCAGTTCTTC.

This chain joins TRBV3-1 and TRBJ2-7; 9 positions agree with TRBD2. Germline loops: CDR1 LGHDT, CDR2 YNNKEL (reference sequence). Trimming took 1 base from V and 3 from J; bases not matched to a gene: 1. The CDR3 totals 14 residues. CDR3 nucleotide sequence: TGTGCCAGCAGCCAAGGCGGGAGGGGCTACGAGCAGTACTTC. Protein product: CASSQGGRGYEQYF.

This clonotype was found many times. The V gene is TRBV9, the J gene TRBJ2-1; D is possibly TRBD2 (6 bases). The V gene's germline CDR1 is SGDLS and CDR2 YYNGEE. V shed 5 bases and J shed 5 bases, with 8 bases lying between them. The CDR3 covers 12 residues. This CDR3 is CASSPSDNEQFF. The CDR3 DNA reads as TGTGCCAGCAGTCCTAGCGACAATGAGCAGTTCTTC. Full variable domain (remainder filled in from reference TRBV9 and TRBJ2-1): DSGVTQTPKHLITATGQRVTLRCSPRSGDLSVYWYQQSLDQGLQFLIQYYNGEERAKGNILERFSAQQFPDLHSELNLSSLELGDSALYFCASSPSDNEQFFGPGTRLTVL.

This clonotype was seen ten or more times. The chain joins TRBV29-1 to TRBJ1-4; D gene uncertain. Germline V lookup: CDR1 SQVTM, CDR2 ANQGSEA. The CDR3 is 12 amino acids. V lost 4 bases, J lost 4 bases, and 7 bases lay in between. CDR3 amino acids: CSVVAFNEKLFF. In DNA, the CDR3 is TGCAGCGTTGTAGCCTTTAATGAAAAACTGTTTTTT.

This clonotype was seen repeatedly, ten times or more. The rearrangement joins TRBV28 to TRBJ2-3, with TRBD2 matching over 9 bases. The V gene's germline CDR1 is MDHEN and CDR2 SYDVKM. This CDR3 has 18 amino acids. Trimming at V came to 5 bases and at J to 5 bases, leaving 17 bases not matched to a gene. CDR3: CASSLGQRRGGLEDTQYF. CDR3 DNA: TGTGCCAGCAGTCTCGGTCAGCGGCGGGGGGGCCTAGAAGATACGCAGTATTTT.

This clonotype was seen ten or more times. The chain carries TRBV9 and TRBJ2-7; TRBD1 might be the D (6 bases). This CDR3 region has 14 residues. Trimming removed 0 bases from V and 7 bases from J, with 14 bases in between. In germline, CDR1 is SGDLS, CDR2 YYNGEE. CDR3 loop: CASSVAGAGREQYF. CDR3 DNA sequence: TGTGCCAGCAGCGTAGCAGGGGCAGGGCGGGAGCAGTACTTC. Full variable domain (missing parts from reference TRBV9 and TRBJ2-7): DSGVTQTPKHLITATGQRVTLRCSPRSGDLSVYWYQQSLDQGLQFLIQYYNGEERAKGNILERFSAQQFPDLHSELNLSSLELGDSALYFCASSVAGAGREQYFGPGTRLTVT.

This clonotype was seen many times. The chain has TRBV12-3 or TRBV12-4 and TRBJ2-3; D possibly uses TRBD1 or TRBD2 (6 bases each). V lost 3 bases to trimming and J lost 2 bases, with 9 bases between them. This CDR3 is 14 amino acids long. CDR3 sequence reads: CASSLGGATDTQYF. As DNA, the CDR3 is TGTGCCAGCAGTTTGGGGGGCGCCACAGATACGCAGTATTTT.